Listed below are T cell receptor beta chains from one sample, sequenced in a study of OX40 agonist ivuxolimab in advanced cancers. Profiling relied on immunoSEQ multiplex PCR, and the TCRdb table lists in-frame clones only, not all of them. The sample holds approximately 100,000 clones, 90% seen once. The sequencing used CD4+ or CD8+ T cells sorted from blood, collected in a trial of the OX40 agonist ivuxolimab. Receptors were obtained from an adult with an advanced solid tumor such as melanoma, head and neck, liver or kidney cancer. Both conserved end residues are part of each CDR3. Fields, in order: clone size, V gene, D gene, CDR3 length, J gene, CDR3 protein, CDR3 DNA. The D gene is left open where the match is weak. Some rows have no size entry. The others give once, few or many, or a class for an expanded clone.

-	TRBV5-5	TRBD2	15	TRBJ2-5	CASSRTSAYQETQYF	TGTGCCAGCAGCCGGACTAGCGCATATCAAGAGACCCAGTACTTC
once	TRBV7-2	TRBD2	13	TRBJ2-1	CASRLLAGHEQFF	TGTGCCAGCAGACTTCTAGCGGGCCACGAGCAGTTCTTC
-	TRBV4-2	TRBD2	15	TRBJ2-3	CASTQEVAGVGTQYF	TGTGCCAGCACCCAGGAGGTAGCGGGAGTTGGGACGCAGTATTTT
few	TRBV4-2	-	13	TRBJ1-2	CASSQGQGHGYTF	TGTGCCAGCAGCCAAGGACAAGGGCATGGCTACACCTTC
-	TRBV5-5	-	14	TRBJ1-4	CASSLGRVDEKLFF	TGTGCCAGCAGCTTGGGACGGGTTGATGAAAAACTGTTTTTT
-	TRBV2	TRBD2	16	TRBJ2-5	CASSTGRGAIQETQYF	TGTGCCAGCAGTACGGGGCGGGGGGCAATCCAAGAGACCCAGTACTTC
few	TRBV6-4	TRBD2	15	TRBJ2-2	CASKRTSGNTGELFF	TGTGCCAGCAAACGGACTAGCGGGAACACCGGGGAGCTGTTTTTT
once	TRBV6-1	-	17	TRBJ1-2	CASSGQWQQLTNYGYTF	TGTGCCAGCAGTGGCCAATGGCAGCAGCTTACTAACTATGGCTACACCTTC
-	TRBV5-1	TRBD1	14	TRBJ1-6	CASTSGGTNSPLHF	TGCGCCAGCACCTCAGGGGGCACGAATTCACCCCTCCACTTT
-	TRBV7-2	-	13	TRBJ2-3	CASSQNWGDTQYF	TGTGCCAGCAGCCAAAACTGGGGAGATACGCAGTATTTT
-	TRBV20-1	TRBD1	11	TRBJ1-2	CSATQGYGYTF	TGCAGTGCTACACAGGGGTATGGCTACACCTTC
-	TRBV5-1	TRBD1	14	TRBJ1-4	CASSVQGSPEKLFF	TGCGCCAGCAGCGTACAGGGGAGCCCTGAAAAACTGTTTTTT
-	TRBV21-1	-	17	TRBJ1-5	CASTPRDVANCDQPQHF	TGTGCCAGCACCCCTCGGGACGTGGCAAACTGCGATCAGCCCCAGCATTTT
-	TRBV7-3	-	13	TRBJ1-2	CASSKGVGYGYTF	TGTGCCAGCAGCAAGGGGGTCGGCTATGGCTACACCTTC
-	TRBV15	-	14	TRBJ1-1	CATSRDLPHTEAFF	TGTGCCACCAGCAGAGATCTACCGCACACTGAAGCTTTCTTT
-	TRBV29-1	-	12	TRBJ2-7	CSGTDGAYEQYF	TGCAGCGGGACTGACGGGGCCTACGAGCAGTACTTC
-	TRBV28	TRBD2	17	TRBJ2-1	CASSLPGTSGRKNEQFF	TGTGCCAGCAGTTTACCCGGGACTAGCGGGAGGAAGAATGAGCAGTTCTTC
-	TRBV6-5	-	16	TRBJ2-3	CASSYSRGHGTDTQYF	TGTGCCAGCAGTTACTCTAGGGGTCATGGCACAGATACGCAGTATTTT
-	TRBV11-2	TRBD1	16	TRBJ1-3	CASSFGQGADGNTIYF	TGTGCCAGCAGCTTTGGACAGGGCGCGGATGGAAACACCATATATTTT
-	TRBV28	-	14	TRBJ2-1	CASSLGLSGSEQFF	TGTGCCAGCAGTTTAGGCTTGTCGGGTAGCGAGCAGTTCTTC
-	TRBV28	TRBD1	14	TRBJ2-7	CASSPSTGLYEQYF	TGTGCCAGCAGTCCTTCGACAGGGTTGTACGAGCAGTACTTC
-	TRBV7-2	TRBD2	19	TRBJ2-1	CASSPGLAGGVSGYNEQFF	TGTGCCAGCAGCCCGGGACTAGCGGGAGGGGTGTCTGGCTACAATGAGCAGTTCTTC
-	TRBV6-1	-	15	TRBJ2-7	CASSESWGFPYEQYF	TGTGCCAGCAGTGAATCGTGGGGCTTCCCCTACGAGCAGTACTTC
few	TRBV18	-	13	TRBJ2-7	CASSPTSTYEQYF	TGTGCCAGCTCACCGACTTCCACCTACGAGCAGTACTTC
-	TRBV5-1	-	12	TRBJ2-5	CASSFSEETQYF	TGCGCCAGCAGCTTCTCGGAGGAGACCCAGTACTTC
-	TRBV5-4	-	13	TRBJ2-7	CASSQGVAYEQYF	TGTGCCAGCAGCCAAGGGGTAGCCTACGAGCAGTACTTC
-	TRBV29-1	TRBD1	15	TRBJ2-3	CSVEKGAGGTDTQYF	TGCAGCGTTGAAAAGGGGGCCGGCGGCACAGATACGCAGTATTTT
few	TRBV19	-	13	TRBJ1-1	CASSKDIDTEAFF	TGTGCCAGTAGTAAGGACATAGACACTGAAGCTTTCTTT
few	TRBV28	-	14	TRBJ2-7	CASSLAGRNYEQYF	TGTGCCAGCAGTTTAGCAGGGAGAAATTACGAGCAGTACTTC
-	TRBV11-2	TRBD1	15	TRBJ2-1	CASSFGTGVYNEQFF	TGTGCCAGCAGCTTCGGGACAGGGGTCTACAATGAGCAGTTCTTC
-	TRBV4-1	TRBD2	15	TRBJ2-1	CASRIAGGLYNEQFF	TGCGCCAGCCGGATAGCGGGAGGGCTTTACAATGAGCAGTTCTTC
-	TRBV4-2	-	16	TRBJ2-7	CASSQRIGSDPYEQYF	TGTGCCAGCAGCCAGCGTATCGGTAGCGACCCCTACGAGCAGTACTTC
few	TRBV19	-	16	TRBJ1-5	CASSISGTLSNQPQHF	TGTGCCAGTAGCATTTCCGGGACACTTAGCAATCAGCCCCAGCATTTT
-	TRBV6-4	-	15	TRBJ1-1	CASSARAVGGTEAFF	TGTGCCAGCAGTGCGCGGGCCGTTGGTGGCACTGAAGCTTTCTTT
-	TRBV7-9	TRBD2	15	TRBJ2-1	CASSKLATLSNEQFF	TGTGCCAGCAGCAAACTAGCGACCCTAAGTAATGAGCAGTTCTTC
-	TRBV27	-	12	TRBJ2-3	CASKDLADTQYF	TGTGCCAGCAAGGACCTCGCAGATACGCAGTATTTT
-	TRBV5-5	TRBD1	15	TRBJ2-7	CASSIGQGSSYEQYF	TGTGCCAGCAGCATCGGACAGGGGAGCTCCTACGAGCAGTACTTC
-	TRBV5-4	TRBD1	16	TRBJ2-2	CASSPGTGGLAGELFF	TGTGCCAGCAGTCCCGGGACAGGGGGCCTAGCCGGGGAGCTGTTTTTT
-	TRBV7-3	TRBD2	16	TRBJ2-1	CASSLWPTRTSSEQFF	TGTGCCAGCAGCTTATGGCCGACCCGGACTAGCAGTGAGCAGTTCTTC
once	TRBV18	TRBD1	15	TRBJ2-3	CASSGQGVATDTQYF	TGTGCCAGCTCAGGACAGGGTGTAGCGACAGATACGCAGTATTTT